This TCR beta chain was recovered during a study of CD8 T cells in Susac syndrome. The CDR3 has 15 amino acids. Looked up from germline, CDR1 is SGHTA and CDR2 is FQGNSA. The V and J ends lost 2 bases and 4 bases, in that order; junction bases with no gene match: 6. An amount of RNA that ranged from about 0.45 to 1 ug was reverse transcribed with random hexamers. TCRdb redid the calling of the immunoSEQ multiplex PCR reads with MiXCR, one entry per CDR3 protein. The sample records over 65,000 distinct CDR3 sequences, just over 90% being singletons. The sample was CD4+ T cells from PBMCs. The V gene is TRBV7-2, the J gene TRBJ2-5; 8 nucleotides align to TRBD1. This receptor was identified in a human donor with Susac syndrome. CDR3 bases: TGTGCCAGCAGCTTATCGACAGGGGAAGGAGAGACCCAGTACTTC. Amino acids: CASSLSTGEGETQYF.